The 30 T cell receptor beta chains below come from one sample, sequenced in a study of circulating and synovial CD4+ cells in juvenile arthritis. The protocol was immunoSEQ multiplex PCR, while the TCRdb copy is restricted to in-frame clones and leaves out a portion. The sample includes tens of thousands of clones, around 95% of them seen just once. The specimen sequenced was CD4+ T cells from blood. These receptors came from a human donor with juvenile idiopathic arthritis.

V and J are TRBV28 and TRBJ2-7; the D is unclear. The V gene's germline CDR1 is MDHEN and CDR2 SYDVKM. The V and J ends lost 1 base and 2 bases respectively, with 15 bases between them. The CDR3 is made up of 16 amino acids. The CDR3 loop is CASSLFIKLIPYEQYF. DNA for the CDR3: TGTGCCAGCAGTTTATTTATCAAGCTTATACCCTACGAGCAGTACTTC.

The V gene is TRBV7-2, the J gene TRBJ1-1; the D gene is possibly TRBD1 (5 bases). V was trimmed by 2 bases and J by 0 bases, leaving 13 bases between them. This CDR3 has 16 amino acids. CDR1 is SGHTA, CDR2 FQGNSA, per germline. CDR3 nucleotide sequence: TGTGCCAGCAGCTTAATCGGGGGAGCCATGAACACTGAAGCTTTCTTT. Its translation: CASSLIGGAMNTEAFF.

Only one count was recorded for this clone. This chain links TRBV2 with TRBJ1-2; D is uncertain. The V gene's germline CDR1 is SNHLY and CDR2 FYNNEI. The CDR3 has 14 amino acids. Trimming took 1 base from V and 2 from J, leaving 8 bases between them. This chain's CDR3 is CASSEDYPNYGYTF. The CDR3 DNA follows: TGTGCCAGCAGTGAAGATTATCCCAACTATGGCTACACCTTC.

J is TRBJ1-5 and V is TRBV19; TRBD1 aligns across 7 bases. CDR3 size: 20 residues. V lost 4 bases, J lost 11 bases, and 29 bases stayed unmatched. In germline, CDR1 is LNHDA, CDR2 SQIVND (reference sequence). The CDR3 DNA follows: TGTGCCAGTAGTACAAAGGGCCGGCGGGCCCAGGGGGTTAGTTCGTTGGCCCAGCATTTT. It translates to CASSTKGRRAQGVSSLAQHF.

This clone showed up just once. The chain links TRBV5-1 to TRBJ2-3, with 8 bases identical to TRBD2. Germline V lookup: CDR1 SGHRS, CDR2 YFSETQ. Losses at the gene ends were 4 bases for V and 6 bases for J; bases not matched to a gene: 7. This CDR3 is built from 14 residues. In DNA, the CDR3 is TGCGCCAGCAGCATCCGGGGGGGTGGGGATACGCAGTATTTT. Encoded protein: CASSIRGGGDTQYF.

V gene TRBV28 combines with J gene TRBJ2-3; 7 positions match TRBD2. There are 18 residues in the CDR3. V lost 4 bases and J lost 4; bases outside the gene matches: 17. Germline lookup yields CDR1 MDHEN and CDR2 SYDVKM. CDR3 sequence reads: CASSWFRRRERLADTQYF. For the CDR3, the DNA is TGTGCCAGCAGTTGGTTCCGCAGGCGGGAGCGTTTGGCAGATACGCAGTATTTT. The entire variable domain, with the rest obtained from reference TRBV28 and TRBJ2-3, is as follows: DVKVTQSSRYLVKRTGEKVFLECVQDMDHENMFWYRQDPGLGLRLIYFSYDVKMKEKGDIPEGYSVSREKKERFSLILESASTNQTSMYLCASSWFRRRERLADTQYFGPGTRLTVL.

CDR3 sequence: CASSFASVGTDTQYF. CDR3 nucleotide sequence: TGTGCCAGCAGCTTCGCTAGCGTCGGCACAGATACGCAGTATTTT. The J gene is TRBJ2-3, the V gene TRBV5-4; TRBD2 might be the D (6 bases). CDR3 length: 15 residues. In germline, CDR1 is SGHNT, CDR2 YYREEE (reference sequence). Trimming removed 2 bases from V and 1 base from J, with 11 bases in between.

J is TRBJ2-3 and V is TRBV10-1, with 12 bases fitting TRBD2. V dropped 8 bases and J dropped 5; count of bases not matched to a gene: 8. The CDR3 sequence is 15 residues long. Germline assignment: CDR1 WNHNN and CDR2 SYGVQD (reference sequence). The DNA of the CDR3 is TGCGCCAGCGCCGGGACTAGCGGGTTCGGAGATACGCAGTATTTT. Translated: CASAGTSGFGDTQYF.

In nucleotides, the CDR3 is TGTGCCAGCAGCCCCGGGACAGGGGGTAACTATGGCTACACCTTC. As protein: CASSPGTGGNYGYTF. V is TRBV5-6 and J is TRBJ1-2; 11 bases line up with TRBD1. This CDR3 is built from 15 residues. The germline V gene encodes CDR1 SGHDT and CDR2 YYEEEE. Trimming at V came to 4 bases and at J to 1 base, leaving 3 bases not matched to a gene.

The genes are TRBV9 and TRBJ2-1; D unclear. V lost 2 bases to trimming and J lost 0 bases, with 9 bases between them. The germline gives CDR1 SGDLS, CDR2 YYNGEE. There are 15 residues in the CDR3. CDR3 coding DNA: TGTGCCAGCAGCGTTATGGCAGGCTCCTACAATGAGCAGTTCTTC. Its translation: CASSVMAGSYNEQFF.

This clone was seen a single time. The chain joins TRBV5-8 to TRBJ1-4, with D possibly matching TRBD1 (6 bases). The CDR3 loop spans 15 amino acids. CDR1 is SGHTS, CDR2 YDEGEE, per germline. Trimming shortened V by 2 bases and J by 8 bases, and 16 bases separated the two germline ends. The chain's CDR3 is CASSFSGGAKEKLFF. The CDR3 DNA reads TGTGCCAGCAGCTTTTCCGGGGGGGCAAAGGAAAAACTGTTTTTT. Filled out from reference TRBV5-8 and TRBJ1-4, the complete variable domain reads EAGVTQSPTHLIKTRGQQATLRCSPISGHTSVYWYQQALGLGLQFLLWYDEGEERNRGNFPPRFSGRQFPNYSSELNVNALELEDSALYLCASSFSGGAKEKLFFGSGTQLSVL.

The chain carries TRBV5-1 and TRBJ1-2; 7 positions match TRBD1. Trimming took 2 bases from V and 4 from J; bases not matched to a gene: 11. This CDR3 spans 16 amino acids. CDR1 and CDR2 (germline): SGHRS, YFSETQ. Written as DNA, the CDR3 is TGCGCCAGCAGCTTCAGTTCACAGGGGCTCGGCTATGGCTACACCTTC. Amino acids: CASSFSSQGLGYGYTF.

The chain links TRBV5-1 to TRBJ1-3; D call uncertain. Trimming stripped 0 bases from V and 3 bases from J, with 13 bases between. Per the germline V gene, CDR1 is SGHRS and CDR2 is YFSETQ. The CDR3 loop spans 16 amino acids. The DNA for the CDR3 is TGCGCCAGCAGCTTGGGACGGAAGAGCGGTGGAAACACCATATATTTT. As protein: CASSLGRKSGGNTIYF.

CDR3 amino acids: CASSLATGWNTGELFF. The CDR3 region has the DNA TGTGCCAGCAGCTTAGCTACAGGATGGAACACCGGGGAGCTGTTTTTT. The V and J genes are TRBV7-9 and TRBJ2-2, with a weak D call TRBD1 (5 bases). Germline-derived CDR1 and CDR2 are SEHNR and FQNEAQ (reference sequence). V lost 0 bases and J 1 base, leaving 9 bases between the germline ends. CDR3 length equals 16 residues.

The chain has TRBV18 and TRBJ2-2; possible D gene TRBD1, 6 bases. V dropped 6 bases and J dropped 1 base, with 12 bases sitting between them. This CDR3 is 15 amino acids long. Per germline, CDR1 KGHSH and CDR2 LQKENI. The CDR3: CASSRRGENTGELFF. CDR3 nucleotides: TGTGCCAGCTCCCGCAGGGGAGAGAACACCGGGGAGCTGTTTTTT.

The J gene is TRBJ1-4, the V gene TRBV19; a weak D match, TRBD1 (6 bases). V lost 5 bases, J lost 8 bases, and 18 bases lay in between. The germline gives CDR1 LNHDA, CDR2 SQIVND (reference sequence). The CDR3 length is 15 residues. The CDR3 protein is CASSDHRVPSEKLFF. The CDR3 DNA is TGTGCCAGTAGTGACCACAGGGTTCCCAGCGAAAAACTGTTTTTT.

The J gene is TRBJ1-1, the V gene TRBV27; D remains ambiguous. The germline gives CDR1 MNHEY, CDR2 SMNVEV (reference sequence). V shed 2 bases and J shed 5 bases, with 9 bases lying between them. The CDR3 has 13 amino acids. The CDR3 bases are TGTGCCAGCAGTTTAGGGCGCGTAACTGAAGCTTTCTTT. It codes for CASSLGRVTEAFF.

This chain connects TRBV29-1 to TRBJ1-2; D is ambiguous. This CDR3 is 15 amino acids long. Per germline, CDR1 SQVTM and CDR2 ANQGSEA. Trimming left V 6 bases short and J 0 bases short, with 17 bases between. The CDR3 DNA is TGCAGCGTCCCCCGGAGTTTGGGAGCTAACTATGGCTACACCTTC. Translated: CSVPRSLGANYGYTF. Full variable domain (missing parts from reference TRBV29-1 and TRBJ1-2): SAVISQKPSRDICQRGTSLTIQCQVDSQVTMMFWYRQQPGQSLTLIATANQGSEATYESGFVIDKFPISRPNLTFSTLTVSNMSPEDSSIYLCSVPRSLGANYGYTFGSGTRLTVV.

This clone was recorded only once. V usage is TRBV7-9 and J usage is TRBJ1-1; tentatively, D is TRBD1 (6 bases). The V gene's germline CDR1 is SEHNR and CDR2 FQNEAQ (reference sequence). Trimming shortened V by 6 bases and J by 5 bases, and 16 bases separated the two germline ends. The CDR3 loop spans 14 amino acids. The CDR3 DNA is TGTGCCAGCAGGCGGGGGGGCGCGGGAACTGAAGCTTTCTTT. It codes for CASRRGGAGTEAFF.

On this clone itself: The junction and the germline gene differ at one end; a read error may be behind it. As DNA, the CDR3 is TGTGCCAGCGCCTCGGGACATAAGAACACCGGGGAGCTGCTTTTT. It yields the protein CASASGHKNTGELLF. The chain employs TRBV2 and TRBJ2-2; maybe TRBD1 (6 bases). The CDR3 consists of 15 residues. Germline CDR1 is SNHLY and CDR2 is FYNNEI.

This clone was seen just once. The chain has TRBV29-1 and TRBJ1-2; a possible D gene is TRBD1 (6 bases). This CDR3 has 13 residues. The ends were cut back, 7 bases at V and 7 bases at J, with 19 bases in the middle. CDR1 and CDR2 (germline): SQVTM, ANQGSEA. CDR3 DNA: TGCAGCGGTGCTACAGGGCCGGGCTCTGGCTACACCTTC. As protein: CSGATGPGSGYTF.

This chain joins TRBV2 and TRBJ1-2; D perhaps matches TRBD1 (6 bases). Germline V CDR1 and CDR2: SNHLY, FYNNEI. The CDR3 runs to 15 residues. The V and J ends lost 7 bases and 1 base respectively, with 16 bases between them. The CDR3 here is CASTGGGLGNYGYTF. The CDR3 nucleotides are TGTGCCAGCACGGGGGGCGGTTTGGGTAACTATGGCTACACCTTC.

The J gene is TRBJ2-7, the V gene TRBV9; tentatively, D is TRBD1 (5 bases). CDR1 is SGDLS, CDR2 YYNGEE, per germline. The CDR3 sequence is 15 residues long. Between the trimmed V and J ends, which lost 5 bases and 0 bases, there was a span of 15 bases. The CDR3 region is CASRIRTPSSYEQYF. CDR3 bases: TGTGCCAGCAGAATTAGGACACCCTCCTCCTACGAGCAGTACTTC.

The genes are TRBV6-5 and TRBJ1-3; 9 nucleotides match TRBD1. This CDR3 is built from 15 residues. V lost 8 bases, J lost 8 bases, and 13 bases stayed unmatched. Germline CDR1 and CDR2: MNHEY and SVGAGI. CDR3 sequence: CASRNSGQGRDTIYF. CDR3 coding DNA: TGTGCCAGCCGAAACTCGGGACAGGGTCGGGACACCATATATTTT.

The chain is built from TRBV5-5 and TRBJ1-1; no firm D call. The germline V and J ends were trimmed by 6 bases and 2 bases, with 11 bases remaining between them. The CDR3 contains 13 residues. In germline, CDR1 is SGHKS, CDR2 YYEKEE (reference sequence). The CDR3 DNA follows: TGTGCCAGCATCGACCAGGTTAACACTGAAGCTTTCTTT. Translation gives CASIDQVNTEAFF.

CDR3 sequence: CASSVGLGDETQYF. CDR3 nucleotide sequence: TGTGCCAGCAGCGTCGGACTAGGGGACGAGACCCAGTACTTC. The chain employs TRBV9 and TRBJ2-5, with 7 bases matching TRBD2. The CDR3 length is 14 residues. Per the germline V gene, CDR1 is SGDLS and CDR2 is YYNGEE. The ends lost 2 bases at V and 5 bases at J; junction bases unmatched: 6. Complete variable domain (other parts from reference TRBV9 and TRBJ2-5): DSGVTQTPKHLITATGQRVTLRCSPRSGDLSVYWYQQSLDQGLQFLIQYYNGEERAKGNILERFSAQQFPDLHSELNLSSLELGDSALYFCASSVGLGDETQYFGPGTRLLVL.

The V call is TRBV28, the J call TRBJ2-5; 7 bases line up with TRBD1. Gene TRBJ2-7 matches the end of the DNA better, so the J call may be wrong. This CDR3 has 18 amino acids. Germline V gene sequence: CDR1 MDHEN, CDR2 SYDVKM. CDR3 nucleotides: TGTGCCAGCTACCGGGACAGCAGTTGGGTTGCGTATTCTGACGAGCAGTACTTC. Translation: CASYRDSSWVAYSDEQYF.

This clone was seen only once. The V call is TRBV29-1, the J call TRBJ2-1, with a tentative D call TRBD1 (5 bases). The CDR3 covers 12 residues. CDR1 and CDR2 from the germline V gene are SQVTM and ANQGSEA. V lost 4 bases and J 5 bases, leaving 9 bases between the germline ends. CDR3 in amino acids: CSVAQEHNEQFF. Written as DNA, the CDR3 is TGCAGCGTTGCACAGGAACACAATGAGCAGTTCTTC.

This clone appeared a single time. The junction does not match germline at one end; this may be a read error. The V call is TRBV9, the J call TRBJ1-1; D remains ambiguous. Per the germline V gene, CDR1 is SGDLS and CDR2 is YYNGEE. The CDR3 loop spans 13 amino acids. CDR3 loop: CASSVVADTEAFF. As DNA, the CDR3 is TGTGCCAGCAGCGTAGTGGCCGACACAGAAGCTTTCTTT.

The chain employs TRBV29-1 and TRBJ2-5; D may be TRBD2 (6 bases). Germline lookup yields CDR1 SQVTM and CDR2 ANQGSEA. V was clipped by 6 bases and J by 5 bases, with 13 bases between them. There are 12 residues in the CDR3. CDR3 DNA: TGCAGCGTCGGACGACTAGACGAGACCCAGTACTTC. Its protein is CSVGRLDETQYF.